These 15 T cell receptor beta chains were sequenced from one sample in a study of CD8+CD57+ T cells in acquired aplastic anemia. Genomic DNA constituted the template upon which TCR beta VDJ and CDR3 profiling was performed. TCRdb called the reads again in MiXCR, with one record for every CDR3 protein. The sample yields hundreds of thousands of distinct CDR3 sequences, approximately 79% seen once. An expansion of CD8+CD57+ cells by flow cytometry had been shown in patients chosen for sequencing. Sequencing input: sorted CD4+, CD8+, or CD8+CD57+ T cells (not recorded which) from PBMCs. These receptors were collected from a human donor with aplastic anemia.

The chain links TRBV7-7 to TRBJ2-2, with TRBD1 matching 10 bases. The CDR3 contains 14 residues. The V gene's germline CDR1 is SSHAT and CDR2 FNYEAQ (reference sequence). For the CDR3, the DNA is TGTTCTCGTAGTAGGGACAGGGGTTCAGGGGAGCTGTTTTTT. It is translated as CSRSRDRGSGELFF.

A word on this clonotype: The junction and the germline gene differ at one end; a read error may be behind it. V and J are TRBV7-2 and TRBJ1-1, with no clear D. From germline, CDR1 is SGHTA and CDR2 FQGNSA. The CDR3 totals 14 residues. CDR3 coding DNA: TGTGCCAGCAGCGATTCCAGCATCACCACTGAAGCGTTCTTT. Its protein product is CASSDSSITTEAFF.

In the case of this clonotype: One end of the junction fails to match germline, which may point to a read error. The chain is built from TRBV7-2 and TRBJ1-1, with 9 positions matching TRBD1. CDR1 and CDR2 from the germline V gene are SGHTA and FQGNSA. The CDR3 length is 15 residues. The CDR3 coding sequence is TGTGCCAGCAGCTCAACCGGGACAGGGAACACTGAAGATTTCTTT. Translating it yields CASSSTGTGNTEDFF. The full variable domain, rest sourced from reference TRBV7-2 and TRBJ1-1, is GAGVSQSPSNKVTEKGKDVELRCDPISGHTALYWYRQSLGQGLEFLIYFQGNSAPDKSGLPSDRFSAERTGGSVSTLTIQRTQQEDSAVYLCASSSTGTGNTEDFFGQGTRLTVV.

This chain uses TRBV19 with TRBJ1-1; D unclear. V was shortened by 4 bases and J by 6 bases, with 12 bases between the two germline ends. The germline CDR1 and CDR2 sequences are LNHDA and SQIVND (reference sequence). The CDR3 contains 13 residues. The CDR3: CASSTHGYAEAFF. The CDR3 DNA sequence: TGTGCCAGTAGTACGCACGGGTACGCTGAAGCTTTCTTT. The variable domain in full, completed from reference TRBV19 and TRBJ1-1, reads DGGITQSPKYLFRKEGQNVTLSCEQNLNHDAMYWYRQDPGQGLRLIYYSQIVNDFQKGDIAEGYSVSREKKESFPLTVTSAQKNPTAFYLCASSTHGYAEAFFGQGTRLTVV.

With respect to this clonotype: One base away lies a much larger clone, so this may be a sequencing read error. V gene TRBV7-2 combines with J gene TRBJ2-3; possible D gene TRBD1, 5 bases. With the DNA end fitting TRBJ1-5 better, the J assignment may be wrong. The CDR3 covers 13 residues. Germline V gives CDR1 SGHTA, CDR2 FQGNSA. The CDR3 region is CASGDGGRATQHF. CDR3 nucleotides: TGTGCCAGCGGGGACGGGGGAAGAGCTACGCAGCATTTT.

V is TRBV20-1 and J is TRBJ1-4, with D uncertain. Germline values: CDR1 DFQATT, CDR2 SNEGSKA (reference sequence). This CDR3 has 15 residues. The V end was cut by 1 base, the J end by 6 bases, with 15 bases between. The CDR3 sequence is CSARAPLAGDEKLFF. In DNA form, the CDR3 reads TGCAGTGCTAGAGCACCCTTAGCGGGAGATGAAAAACTGTTTTTT.

This chain connects TRBV4-2 to TRBJ2-7; perhaps TRBD1 as D (5 bases). This CDR3 region has 11 residues. Trimming cost V 3 bases and J 7 bases, with 7 bases left between them. CDR1 is LGHNA and CDR2 is YNFKEQ in the germline V gene. The CDR3 sequence is CASSHRTEQYF. CDR3 in DNA: TGTGCCAGCAGCCACCGGACAGAGCAGTACTTC.

V gene TRBV7-2 combines with J gene TRBJ1-2, with D unclear. The V end lost 3 bases, the J end lost 10 bases, and 21 bases lay between the germline ends. CDR1 and CDR2 from the germline V gene are SGHTA and FQGNSA. The CDR3 has 15 residues. The chain's CDR3 is CASSLRADDNKHYTF. CDR3 nucleotides: TGTGCCAGCAGCTTGCGTGCAGACGACAATAAGCACTACACCTTC.

With respect to this clonotype: One end of the junction varies from germline; a read error may be responsible. J is TRBJ1-4 and V is TRBV9; the D gene is possibly TRBD1 (6 bases). The CDR3 contains 14 residues. CDR1 is SGDLS and CDR2 is YYNGEE in the germline V gene. The CDR3 sequence is CASSGSRGGETIVF. The CDR3 bases are TGTGCCAGCAGCGGCTCCCGGGGGGGCGAAACTATTGTTTTT.

This chain links TRBV7-3 with TRBJ2-3; D is unresolved. This CDR3 is built from 13 residues. Germline V gene lookup returns CDR1 SGHTA and CDR2 FQGTGA. Trimming left V 8 bases short and J 9 bases short, with 18 bases between. The CDR3 sequence is CASADRANDTQYF. The CDR3 bases are TGTGCCAGCGCGGACCGGGCCAACGACACGCAGTATTTT.

This clonotype has only one observation. V is TRBV20-1 and J is TRBJ2-5, with 8 bases aligning to TRBD2. The assigned J gene may be wrong: the sequence end matches TRBJ2-7 better. This CDR3 has 14 residues. Germline CDR1 is DFQATT and CDR2 is SNEGSKA (reference sequence). The CDR3 here is CSARVGLAFYEQYF. The CDR3 nucleotides are TGCAGTGCTAGAGTAGGACTAGCTTTCTACGAGCAGTACTTC.

The chain combines TRBV2 with TRBJ2-3; no definite D call. The better agreement between TRBJ1-5 and the DNA end casts doubt on the J call. Germline V gene sequence: CDR1 SNHLY, CDR2 FYNNEI. The CDR3 length is 14 residues. The chain's CDR3 is CASSEADSHDTQHF. In DNA, the CDR3 is TGTGCCAGCAGTGAAGCTGATAGCCACGATACCCAGCATTTT.

The chain joins TRBV7-8 to TRBJ2-3, with 8 positions matching TRBD2. The CDR3 consists of 15 residues. The V gene's germline CDR1 is SGHVS and CDR2 FQNEAQ. V was clipped by 8 bases and J by 2 bases; unmatched bases: 9. CDR3 DNA sequence: TGTGCCAGCCTCTTAGCGGGGCCATACACAGATACGCAGTATTTT. This gives the protein CASLLAGPYTDTQYF. Drawing the rest from reference TRBV7-8 and TRBJ2-3, the complete variable domain is GAGVSQSPRYKVAKRGQDVALRCDPISGHVSLFWYQQALGQGPEFLTYFQNEAQLDKSGLPSDRFFAERPEGSVSTLKIQRTQQEDSAVYLCASLLAGPYTDTQYFGPGTRLTVL.

The genes are TRBV7-2 and TRBJ2-7; the D call may be TRBD1 or TRBD2 (5 bases each). The CDR3 length is 18 residues. Trimming removed 6 bases at V and 2 bases at J, with 26 bases between. The germline CDR1 and CDR2 sequences are SGHTA and FQGNSA. The CDR3 is CASRTPPEGTLVAYEQYV. Here the CDR3 DNA reads TGTGCCAGCAGGACACCGCCAGAGGGGACCCTGGTCGCCTACGAGCAGTACGTC.

The rearrangement joins TRBV9 to TRBJ2-3; 9 bases fit TRBD2. Germline CDR1 and CDR2: SGDLS and YYNGEE. With V trimmed by 4 bases and J by 13 bases, 13 bases remained unmatched. This CDR3 is built from 14 residues. CDR3 coding DNA: TGTGCCAGCAGCTTAGGACTAGCGCCCACTGCGAAGTATTTT. As protein: CASSLGLAPTAKYF.